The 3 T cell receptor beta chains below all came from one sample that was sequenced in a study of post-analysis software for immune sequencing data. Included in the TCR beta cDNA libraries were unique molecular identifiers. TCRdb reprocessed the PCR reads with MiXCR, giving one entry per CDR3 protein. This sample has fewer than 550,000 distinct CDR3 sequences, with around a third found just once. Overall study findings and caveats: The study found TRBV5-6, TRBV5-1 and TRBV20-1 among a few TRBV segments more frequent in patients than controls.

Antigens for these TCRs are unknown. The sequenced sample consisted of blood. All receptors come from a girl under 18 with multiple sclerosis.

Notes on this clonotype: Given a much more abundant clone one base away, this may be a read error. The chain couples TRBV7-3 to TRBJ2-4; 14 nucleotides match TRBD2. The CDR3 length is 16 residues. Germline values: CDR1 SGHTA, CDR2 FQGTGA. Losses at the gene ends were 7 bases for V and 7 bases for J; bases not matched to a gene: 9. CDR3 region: CASTLGTSGGQNIQYF. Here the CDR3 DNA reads TGTGCCAGCACCCTAGGGACTAGCGGGGGACAGAACATTCAGTACTTC.

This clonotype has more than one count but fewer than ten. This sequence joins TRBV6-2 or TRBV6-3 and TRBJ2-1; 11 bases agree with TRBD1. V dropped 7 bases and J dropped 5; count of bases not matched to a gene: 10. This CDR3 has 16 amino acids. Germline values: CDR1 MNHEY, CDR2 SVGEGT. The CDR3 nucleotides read TGTGCCAGCAACGCTCGGGACAGGGGGTTTAACAATGAGCAGTTCTTC. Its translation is CASNARDRGFNNEQFF.

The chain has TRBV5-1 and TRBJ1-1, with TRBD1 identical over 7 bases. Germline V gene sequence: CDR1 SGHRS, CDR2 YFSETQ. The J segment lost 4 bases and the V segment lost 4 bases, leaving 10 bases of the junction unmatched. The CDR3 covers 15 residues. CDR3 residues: CASSESQGWITEAFF. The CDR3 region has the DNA TGCGCCAGCAGCGAGTCACAGGGGTGGATCACTGAAGCTTTCTTT.